One and the same sample provided the 25 T cell receptor beta chains below, sequenced in a study of regulatory T cells in long-lasting Graves disease. Documented time point: newly diagnosed GD, antithyroid drugs for less than 3 months. The authors made the TCR library using RNA they extracted from PBMCs. Researchers made TCR beta libraries by using iRepertoire HTBI primers and running Arm-PCR on CDR3 regions. TCRdb itself ran the multiplex PCR reads through MiXCR, one entry per CDR3 protein. The table shows roughly 380,000 distinct CDR3 sequences, with around 15% occurring only once. This sample also belongs to another study, concerning T cells in Graves' hyperthyroidism and ophthalmopathy.

Sequencing used peripheral blood mononuclear cells (PBMCs), obtained at new diagnosis, from a patient treated with antithyroid drugs. The source is a man in his forties or fifties with Graves disease.

V and J are TRBV15 and TRBJ1-1; D remains unclear. Trimming removed 5 bases from V and 0 bases from J, with 19 bases in between. This CDR3 spans 17 amino acids. Per the germline V gene, CDR1 is LNHNV and CDR2 is YYDKDF (reference sequence). The CDR3 region is CATSGKRQPPMNTEAFF. The CDR3 nucleotides are TGTGCCACCAGCGGAAAAAGACAACCGCCCATGAACACTGAAGCTTTCTTT.

There are many counts of this clonotype. In nucleotides, the CDR3 is TGTGCCAGCAGCCCCCGACAGGGCGGCAATCAGCCCCAGCATTTT. It translates to CASSPRQGGNQPQHF. The chain couples TRBV3-1 to TRBJ1-5, with TRBD1 matching 7 bases. J gave up 2 bases and V 4 bases, and 5 bases lay outside the gene matches. CDR3 length: 15 residues. CDR1 is LGHDT, CDR2 YNNKEL, per germline (reference sequence).

To note about this clonotype: The DNA is left out, because the CDR3 cannot be placed on it with certainty; the CDR3 is given as TCRdb lists it. The rearrangement joins TRBV7-2 to TRBJ2-3. The CDR3 contains 13 residues when both ends are counted. In germline, CDR1 is SGHTA, CDR2 FQGNSA. The CDR3 protein is CASSLEGIHLQYF.

This clonotype was counted between two and nine times. Since a much larger clone is just one base distant, this may be a read error. This chain connects TRBV12-3 or TRBV12-4 to TRBJ2-3; the D call may be TRBD1 or TRBD2 (5 bases each). V lost 3 bases, J lost 5 bases, and 18 bases lay in between. The CDR3 runs to 16 residues. The CDR3 here is CASSLGWGSYKDTQYF. CDR3 coding DNA: TGTGCCAGCAGTTTGGGGTGGGGGTCGTACAAAGATACGCAGTATTTT.

This sequence joins TRBV4-2 and TRBJ2-1; TRBD2 aligns across 8 bases. CDR3 size: 16 residues. V trimming: 0 bases; J trimming: 4 bases; junction bases outside the gene matches: 5. The germline gives CDR1 LGHNA, CDR2 YNFKEQ. The CDR3 region is CASSQDRGLGYNEQFF. The CDR3 DNA reads as TGTGCCAGCAGCCAAGATAGGGGACTAGGGTACAATGAGCAGTTCTTC.

CDR3 sequence (DNA): TGCGCCAGCAGCCGACGGGAGGGCCGGTTGGAGACCCAGTACTTC. Protein product: CASSRREGRLETQYF. The chain combines TRBV5-1 with TRBJ2-5; 8 positions agree with TRBD2. Trimming cost V 4 bases and J 5 bases; bases outside gene matches: 10. This CDR3 is built from 15 residues. Germline CDR1 is SGHRS and CDR2 is YFSETQ.

Comment on this clonotype: A read error may account for a junction end that differs from germline. The V gene is TRBV4-1, the J gene TRBJ1-5; D unclear. The CDR3 loop spans 14 amino acids. Germline V gene data show CDR1 as MGHRA and CDR2 as YSYEKL. The CDR3 DNA is TGCGCCAGCAGCCAAGACTCGGTCAATCGGCCCCAGCATTTT. As protein: CASSQDSVNRPQHF.

The table lists this clonotype with many counts. V is TRBV18 and J is TRBJ1-5; weak D call: TRBD1 (6 bases). V dropped 8 bases and J dropped 4 bases, with 15 bases sitting between them. Germline assignment: CDR1 KGHSH and CDR2 LQKENI. The CDR3 consists of 14 residues. CDR3 coding DNA: TGTGCCAGCGCCCAAGGGGGACGGAATCAGCCCCAGCATTTT. This sequence encodes CASAQGGRNQPQHF.

This clonotype was observed many times. V and J are TRBV27 and TRBJ2-7; D unclear. V lost 6 bases and J 1 base, leaving 4 bases between the germline ends. The germline V gene encodes CDR1 MNHEY and CDR2 SMNVEV (reference sequence). The CDR3 is 11 residues long. CDR3 in amino acids: CASRASYEQYF. CDR3 DNA: TGTGCCAGCAGGGCATCCTACGAGCAGTACTTC.

At least ten counts were recorded for this clonotype. The rearrangement links TRBV20-1 to TRBJ2-7; the D gene could be TRBD1 or TRBD2 (6 bases each). The V gene's germline CDR1 is DFQATT and CDR2 SNEGSKA (reference sequence). CDR3 length equals 14 residues. Trimming removed 0 bases at V and 3 bases at J, with 12 bases between. The CDR3 reads CSAREGGTYYEQYF. In DNA form, the CDR3 reads TGCAGTGCTAGAGAAGGGGGGACCTACTACGAGCAGTACTTC.

This clonotype came up a few times. CDR3 coding DNA: TGTGCCAGTAGTATGGGCTCTGGGGCCAACGTCCTGACTTTC. Its translation is CASSMGSGANVLTF. The gene calls are TRBV19 and TRBJ2-6; D gene ambiguous. Trimming left V 3 bases short and J 0 bases short, with 3 bases between. From germline, CDR1 is LNHDA and CDR2 SQIVND (reference sequence). CDR3 length: 14 residues.

This clonotype was counted only a few times. V usage is TRBV10-2 and J usage is TRBJ2-7; 7 nucleotides match TRBD2. The germline gives CDR1 WSHSY, CDR2 SAAADI. This CDR3 region has 14 residues. The junction had 11 bases not matched to a gene; V was cut back by 8 bases and J by 4 bases. In DNA form, the CDR3 reads TGCGCCAGCGGGCTAGCGGTTCGCACATACGAGCAGTACTTC. Protein: CASGLAVRTYEQYF.

The table lists this clonotype with many counts. The chain is built from TRBV7-2 and TRBJ2-1, with 9 bases that match TRBD1. V lost 8 bases, J lost 4 bases, and 12 bases stayed unmatched. CDR1 and CDR2 (germline): SGHTA, FQGNSA. The CDR3 length is 16 residues. The CDR3: CASGPFAGQGYNEQFF. The CDR3 bases are TGTGCCAGCGGCCCTTTCGCGGGACAGGGATACAATGAGCAGTTCTTC.

The V and J genes are TRBV7-9 and TRBJ1-5; 9 nucleotides agree with TRBD1. The length of the CDR3 is 19 residues. The germline gives CDR1 SEHNR, CDR2 FQNEAQ (reference sequence). The junction had 17 bases not matched to a gene; V was cut back by 4 bases and J by 4 bases. CDR3 loop: CASSSTDRGLGLRNQPQHF. In DNA form, the CDR3 reads TGTGCCAGCAGCTCCACGGACAGGGGACTTGGTCTGAGGAATCAGCCCCAGCATTTT.

With respect to this clonotype: This sequence may be a read error, since a much larger clone differs from it by one base. This rearrangement joins TRBV7-9 to TRBJ2-1; possibly TRBD1 or TRBD2 for D (5 bases each). Germline values: CDR1 SEHNR, CDR2 FQNEAQ (reference sequence). CDR3 length: 13 residues. The CDR3 DNA is TGTGTCAGCAGCTGGCCGGGACGTAATGAGCAGTTCTTC. Its translation: CVSSWPGRNEQFF. The variable domain in full, completed from reference TRBV7-9 and TRBJ2-1, reads DTGVSQNPRHKITKRGQNVTFRCDPISEHNRLYWYRQTLGQGPEFLTYFQNEAQLEKSRLLSDRFSAERPKGSFSTLEIQRTEQGDSAMYLCVSSWPGRNEQFFGPGTRLTVL.

This clonotype was picked up a small number of times. One junction end does not reproduce the germline sequence, and a read error may be involved. The chain recombines TRBV6-4 with TRBJ1-4, with unresolved D. The CDR3 covers 14 residues. Per germline, CDR1 MRHNA and CDR2 SNTAGT. This CDR3 reads CASSYSSTDQKLFF. CDR3 bases: TGTGCCAGCAGTTACTCGAGCACAGATCAAAAACTGTTTTTT.

Many counts were recorded for this clonotype. The rearrangement uses TRBV5-1 and TRBJ1-4, with D tentatively TRBD1 (5 bases). V was cut by 3 bases and J by 8 bases, with 17 bases left in between. The CDR3 has 15 amino acids. Germline CDR1 and CDR2: SGHRS and YFSETQ. CDR3 nucleotides: TGCGCCAGCAGCTCCACCGGGGGAGGAGGCGAAAAACTGTTTTTT. This gives the protein CASSSTGGGGEKLFF. The variable domain in full, completed from reference TRBV5-1 and TRBJ1-4, reads KAGVTQTPRYLIKTRGQQVTLSCSPISGHRSVSWYQQTPGQGLQFLFEYFSETQRNKGNFPGRFSGRQFSNSRSEMNVSTLELGDSALYLCASSSTGGGGEKLFFGSGTQLSVL.

This clonotype has just a few counts. The J gene is TRBJ2-1, the V gene TRBV19, with a weak D call TRBD2 (7 bases). The V end was cut by 3 bases, the J end by 0 bases, with 9 bases between. This CDR3 is 15 amino acids long. The germline V gene has CDR1 LNHDA and CDR2 SQIVND (reference sequence). CDR3 DNA: TGTGCCAGTAGTATGGCGGGGGCCTCCTACAATGAGCAGTTCTTC. Its protein is CASSMAGASYNEQFF.

Concerning this clonotype: Possible read error: a much larger clone is one base away. The J gene is TRBJ2-3, the V gene TRBV6-1; TRBD2 agrees at 8 bases. There are 13 residues in the CDR3. Per the germline V gene, CDR1 is MNHNS and CDR2 is SASEGT. CDR3 nucleotides: TGTGTAGCGGGACGGGGTTGGACAGATACGCAGTATTTT. It yields the protein CVAGRGWTDTQYF.

This clonotype was counted ten times or more. J is TRBJ2-5 and V is TRBV7-2; D unresolved. CDR1 is SGHTA and CDR2 is FQGNSA in the germline V gene. The length of the CDR3 is 12 residues. The ends were cut back, 5 bases at V and 13 bases at J, with 17 bases in the middle. The CDR3 reads CASSPRDLDPYF. DNA of the CDR3: TGTGCCAGCAGCCCAAGAGACTTAGATCCGTACTTC. Looking up the rest from reference TRBV7-2 and TRBJ2-5 gives the full variable domain: GAGVSQSPSNKVTEKGKDVELRCDPISGHTALYWYRQSLGQGLEFLIYFQGNSAPDKSGLPSDRFSAERTGGSVSTLTIQRTQQEDSAVYLCASSPRDLDPYFGPGTRLLVL.

This clonotype was counted many times. V gene TRBV6-5 combines with J gene TRBJ2-7, with D unresolved. Germline CDR1 is MNHEY and CDR2 is SVGAGI. The V and J ends lost 2 bases and 2 bases respectively, with 16 bases between them. The CDR3 is 16 residues long. The CDR3 bases are TGTGCCAGCAGTTACGGGTCAATTGGGTTGGCCTACGAGCAGTACTTC. Residues: CASSYGSIGLAYEQYF.

The table lists this clonotype with many counts. This rearrangement joins TRBV2 to TRBJ2-1; D remains unclear. CDR1 and CDR2 (germline): SNHLY, FYNNEI. Trimming stripped 4 bases from V and 9 bases from J, with 10 bases between. The CDR3 has 12 residues. CDR3 protein: CASSARTAEQFF. CDR3 nucleotides: TGTGCCAGCAGTGCGAGGACCGCTGAGCAGTTCTTC. Filled out from reference TRBV2 and TRBJ2-1, the complete variable domain reads EPEVTQTPSHQVTQMGQEVILRCVPISNHLYFYWYRQILGQKVEFLVSFYNNEISEKSEIFDDQFSVERPDGSNFTLKIRSTKLEDSAMYFCASSARTAEQFFGPGTRLTVL.

This clonotype was recorded only once. The V call is TRBV24-1, the J call TRBJ2-7; possible D gene TRBD1, 5 bases. CDR1 is KGHDR and CDR2 is SFDVKD in the germline V gene. Trimming took 9 bases from V and 2 from J, leaving 16 bases between them. The CDR3 loop spans 14 amino acids. CDR3 DNA sequence: TGTGCCACCTCCGGGTCGGACACGACCTACGAGCAGTACTTC. It codes for CATSGSDTTYEQYF.

This rearrangement joins TRBV30 to TRBJ1-2; D uncertain. Trimming pared 1 base from V and 4 bases from J, leaving 4 bases between. The CDR3 is 11 amino acids. CDR1 is GTSNPN, CDR2 SVGIG, per germline (reference sequence). The CDR3 region has the DNA TGTGCCTGGAGTGGGCTCTATGGCTACACCTTC. It is translated as CAWSGLYGYTF.

This clonotype was detected many times. The CDR3: CASSLGYGNQPQHF. CDR3 DNA: TGCGCCAGCAGCTTGGGGTACGGAAATCAGCCCCAGCATTTT. This sequence joins TRBV5-1 and TRBJ1-5; no definite D call. This CDR3 region has 14 residues. Looked up from germline, CDR1 is SGHRS and CDR2 is YFSETQ. Trimming pared 0 bases from V and 4 bases from J, leaving 8 bases between.